Listed below are T cell receptor beta chains from one sample, sequenced in a study of graft-versus-host responses after intestinal transplantation. This table comes from immunoSEQ multiplex PCR, and its TCRdb copy is limited to in-frame clones, with some not included. This sample has just under 65,000 clones; 89% occur once, and the top ten carry around 1.7%. This sample comprised ileum tissue, obtained more than 350 days after transplant. The receptors here all came from a human patient who received an intestinal transplant, so some T cells may come from the graft donor. Both conserved end residues are part of each CDR3. The order of the fields is J gene, D gene, clone size, V gene, CDR3 DNA, CDR3 protein. A D gene is named only where the DNA matches it firmly. Size tells how often a clone was seen (once, few, many) or the class of an expanded clone, and some rows leave it out.

J gene: TRBJ2-1; D gene: TRBD2; clone size: .; V gene: TRBV7-3; CDR3 DNA: TGTGCCAGCAGCTTGGGACTAGCGGTTTACAATGAGCAGTTCTTC; CDR3 protein: CASSLGLAVYNEQFF
J gene: TRBJ2-1; D gene: TRBD2; clone size: .; V gene: TRBV19; CDR3 DNA: TGTGCCAGTAGTATAGATGACCCCGGGAGGTACAATGAGCAGTTCTTC; CDR3 protein: CASSIDDPGRYNEQFF
J gene: TRBJ2-7; D gene: TRBD1; clone size: .; V gene: TRBV4-2; CDR3 DNA: TGTGCCAGCAGCCAGCCCCCGGGACAGGTCTCCTACGAGCAGTACTTC; CDR3 protein: CASSQPPGQVSYEQYF
J gene: TRBJ2-5; D gene: TRBD2; clone size: .; V gene: TRBV29-1; CDR3 DNA: TGCAGCTTTGGACTAGCGGGAGGATCGGGAGAGACCCAGTACTTC; CDR3 protein: CSFGLAGGSGETQYF
J gene: TRBJ1-1; D gene: .; clone size: .; V gene: TRBV14; CDR3 DNA: TGTGCCAGCAGCCAAGAGCTCGTTACGGGCGGCATCATGAAAGCTTTCTTT; CDR3 protein: CASSQELVTGGIMKAFF
J gene: TRBJ2-1; D gene: .; clone size: .; V gene: TRBV6-5; CDR3 DNA: TGTGCCAGCAGTTATATCCCCGGGCTCTACAATGAGCAGTTCTTC; CDR3 protein: CASSYIPGLYNEQFF
J gene: TRBJ2-3; D gene: TRBD2; clone size: .; V gene: TRBV2; CDR3 DNA: TGTGCCAGCAGACGCGGGACTAGCGGGGGGGGCCCCCGCACAGATACGCAGTATTTT; CDR3 protein: CASRRGTSGGGPRTDTQYF
J gene: TRBJ2-7; D gene: TRBD1; clone size: .; V gene: TRBV10-3; CDR3 DNA: TGTGCCATCAGCTGGGACAGAGGGTCCCCCTACGAGCAGTACTTC; CDR3 protein: CAISWDRGSPYEQYF
J gene: TRBJ2-1; D gene: .; clone size: .; V gene: TRBV4-1; CDR3 DNA: TGCGCCAGCAGCAACTTCCGAGCGATCTACAATGAGCAGTTCTTC; CDR3 protein: CASSNFRAIYNEQFF
J gene: TRBJ2-5; D gene: .; clone size: .; V gene: TRBV2; CDR3 DNA: TGTGCCAGCAGTGAGGTGACAGGTACACAAGAGACCCAGTACTTC; CDR3 protein: CASSEVTGTQETQYF
J gene: TRBJ1-2; D gene: TRBD1; clone size: .; V gene: TRBV30; CDR3 DNA: TGTGCCTGGGGACAGGGGGCGGTTGGCTACACCTTC; CDR3 protein: CAWGQGAVGYTF
J gene: TRBJ2-2; D gene: .; clone size: once; V gene: TRBV5-6; CDR3 DNA: TGTGCCAGCAGCCCCACCGGGGAGCTGTTTTTT; CDR3 protein: CASSPTGELFF